Sequencing of this TCR beta chain was carried out in a study of neoadjuvant anti-PD-1 for oral cavity cancer. About the study: Before surgery, most patients got three to four biweekly 3 mg/kg nivolumab doses. Non-progressing patients received a fourth nivolumab dose near day 43, then surgery on days 50-56.

CDR1 is MNHNS, CDR2 SASEGT, per germline. With V trimmed by 0 bases and J by 1 base, 2 bases remained unmatched. The CDR3 loop spans 16 amino acids. Produced via immunoSEQ multiplex PCR; TCRdb's table is partial and in-frame only. The repertoire holds 14,000 or so clones, with approximately 77% as singletons. Time point defined: after neoadjuvant nivolumab, at surgical resection. The chain joins TRBV6-1 to TRBJ2-3; 9 bases match TRBD2. The receptor was isolated from a person between 35 and 79 years old with oral cavity squamous cell carcinoma. The sequencing here drew on PBMCs, taken after nivolumab (anti-PD-1) treatment. CDR3 coding DNA: TGTGCCAGCAGTGAAGCTTTAGCGGGGGGCACAGATACGCAGTATTTT. As protein: CASSEALAGGTDTQYF.